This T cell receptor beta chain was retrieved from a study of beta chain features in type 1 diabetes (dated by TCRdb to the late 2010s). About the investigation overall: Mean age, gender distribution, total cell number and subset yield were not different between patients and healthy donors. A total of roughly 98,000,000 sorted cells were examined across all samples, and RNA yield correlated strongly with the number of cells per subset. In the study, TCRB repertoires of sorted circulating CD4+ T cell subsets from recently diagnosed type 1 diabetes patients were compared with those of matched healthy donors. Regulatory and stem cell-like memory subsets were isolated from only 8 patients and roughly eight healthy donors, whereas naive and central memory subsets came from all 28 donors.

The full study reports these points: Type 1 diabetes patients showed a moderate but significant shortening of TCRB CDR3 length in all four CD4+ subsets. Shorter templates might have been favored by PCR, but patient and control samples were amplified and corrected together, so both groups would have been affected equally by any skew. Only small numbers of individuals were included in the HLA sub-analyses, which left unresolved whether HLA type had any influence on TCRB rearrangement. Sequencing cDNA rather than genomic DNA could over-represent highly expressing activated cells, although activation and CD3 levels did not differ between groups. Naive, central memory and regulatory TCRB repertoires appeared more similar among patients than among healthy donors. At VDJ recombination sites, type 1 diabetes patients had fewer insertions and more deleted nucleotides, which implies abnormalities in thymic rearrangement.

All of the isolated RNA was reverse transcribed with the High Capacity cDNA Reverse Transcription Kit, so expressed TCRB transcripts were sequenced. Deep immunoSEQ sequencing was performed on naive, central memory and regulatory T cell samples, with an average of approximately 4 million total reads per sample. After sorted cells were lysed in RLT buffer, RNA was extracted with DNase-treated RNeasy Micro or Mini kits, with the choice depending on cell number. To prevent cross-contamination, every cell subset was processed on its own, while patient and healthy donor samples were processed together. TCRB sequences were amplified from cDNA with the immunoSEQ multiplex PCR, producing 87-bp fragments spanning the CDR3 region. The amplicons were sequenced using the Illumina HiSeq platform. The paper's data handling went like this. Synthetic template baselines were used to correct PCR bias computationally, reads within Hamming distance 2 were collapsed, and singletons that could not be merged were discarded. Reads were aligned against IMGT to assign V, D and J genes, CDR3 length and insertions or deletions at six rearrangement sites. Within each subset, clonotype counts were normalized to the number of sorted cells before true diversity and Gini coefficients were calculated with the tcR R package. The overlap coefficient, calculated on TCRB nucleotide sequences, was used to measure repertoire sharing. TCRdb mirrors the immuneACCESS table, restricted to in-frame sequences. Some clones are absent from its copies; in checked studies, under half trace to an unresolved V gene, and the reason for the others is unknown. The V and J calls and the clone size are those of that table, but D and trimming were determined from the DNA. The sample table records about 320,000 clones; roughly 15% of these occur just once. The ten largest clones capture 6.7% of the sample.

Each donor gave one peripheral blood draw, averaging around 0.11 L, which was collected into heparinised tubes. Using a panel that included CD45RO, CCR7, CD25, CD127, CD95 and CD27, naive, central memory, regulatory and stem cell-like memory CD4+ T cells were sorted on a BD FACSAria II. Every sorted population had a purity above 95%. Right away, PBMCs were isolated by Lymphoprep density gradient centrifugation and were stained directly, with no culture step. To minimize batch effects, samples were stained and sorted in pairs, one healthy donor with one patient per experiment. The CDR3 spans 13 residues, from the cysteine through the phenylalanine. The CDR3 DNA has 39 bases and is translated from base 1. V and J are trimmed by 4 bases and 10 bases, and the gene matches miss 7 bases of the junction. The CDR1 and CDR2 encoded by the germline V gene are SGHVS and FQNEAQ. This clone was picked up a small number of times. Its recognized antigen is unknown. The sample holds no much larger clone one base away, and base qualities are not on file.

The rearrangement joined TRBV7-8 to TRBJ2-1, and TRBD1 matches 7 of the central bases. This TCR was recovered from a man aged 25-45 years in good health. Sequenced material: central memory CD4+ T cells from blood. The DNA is TGTGCCAGCAGCTCGTACAGGGGTGGGGAGCAGTTCTTC. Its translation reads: CASSSYRGGEQFF.